This T cell receptor beta chain was obtained from a study of shared clonotypes between healthy human individuals. CDR3 length equals 15 residues. Germline CDR1 and CDR2: SGDLS and YYNGEE. Losses at the gene ends were 2 bases for V and 3 bases for J; bases not matched to a gene: 3. TCRdb's table, derived via immunoSEQ multiplex PCR, lists solely in-frame clones and lacks some. This sample yields hundreds of thousands of clones, of which 98% are seen a single time; 0.3% belongs to the top ten. CD45RO-negative CD8 cells positively selected for CCR7 made up the naive population, which excluded terminally differentiated effector memory CD45RA+ cells.

The receptor was isolated from a man aged 30-40 years in good health. Input material: naive CD8+ T cells sorted from blood. V gene TRBV9 combines with J gene TRBJ2-1; TRBD1 matches at 9 bases. The CDR3: CASSVGQGDYNEQFF. The CDR3 coding sequence is TGTGCCAGCAGCGTGGGACAGGGAGACTACAATGAGCAGTTCTTC.